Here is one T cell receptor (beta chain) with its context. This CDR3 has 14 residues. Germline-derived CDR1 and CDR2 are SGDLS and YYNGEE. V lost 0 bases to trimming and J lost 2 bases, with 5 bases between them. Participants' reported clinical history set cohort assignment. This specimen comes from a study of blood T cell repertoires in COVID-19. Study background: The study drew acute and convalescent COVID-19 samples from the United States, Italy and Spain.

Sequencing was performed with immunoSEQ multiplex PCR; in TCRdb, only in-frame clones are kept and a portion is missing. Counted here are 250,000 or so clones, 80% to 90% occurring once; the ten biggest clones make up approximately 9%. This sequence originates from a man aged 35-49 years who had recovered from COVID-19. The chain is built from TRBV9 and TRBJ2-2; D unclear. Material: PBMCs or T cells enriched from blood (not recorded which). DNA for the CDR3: TGTGCCAGCAGCGTAGACACCAACACCGGGGAGCTGTTTTTT. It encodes CASSVDTNTGELFF.